This T cell receptor (beta chain) was recorded in a study of blood T cell repertoires in COVID-19. Turning to the study itself: Sites in the United States, Italy and Spain provided acute and convalescent COVID-19 samples. T cells, B-cell-depleted T cells, or PBMCs supplied cDNA or gDNA.

Authors' analysis steps: Cell counts per sample came from amplifying reference gene primers. Here immunoSEQ multiplex PCR was the method, and the copy in TCRdb shows in-frame clones only, minus some. The DNA was the basis for D and trimming; V, J and clone size are from that table. The sample records roughly 59,000 clones, around four fifths being singletons. The CDR3 totals 15 residues. Germline lookup yields CDR1 GTSNPN and CDR2 SVGIG (reference sequence). V was pared by 1 base and J by 5 bases, with 6 bases of the junction left unmatched. The sample was peripheral blood. The chain links TRBV30 to TRBJ2-3, with 10 bases aligning to TRBD1. This TCR came from a man older than 75 with acute or convalescent COVID-19. The DNA for the CDR3 is TGTGCCTGGAGTGCGACAGGGGGCAAGGTAGATACGCAGTATTTT. Translation: CAWSATGGKVDTQYF.